The rows below give T cell receptor beta chains drawn from one sample of a study of Tregs in tolerant kidney transplant recipients. Using immunoSEQ multiplex PCR, the repertoire was profiled, and TCRdb retains in-frame clones only, with some absent. The sample consists of roughly 66,000 clones, approximately 92% of them appearing once. The source was CD8+ T cells from blood, collected before the transplant. Receptors originate from a human donor who received a combined kidney and bone marrow transplant. Both conserved end residues are part of each CDR3. The D gene is left open where the match is weak. Size values are once, few and many counts, or a class for expanded clones, and some rows have none.

TRBV7-3,16,TRBD2,TRBJ2-7,NA,CASSSTSGGGQGEQYF
TRBV9,13,TRBD1,TRBJ1-1,NA,CASTRTGAREAFF
TRBV2,16,TRBD2,TRBJ2-1,NA,CASRGTSGGLHNEQFF
TRBV27,14,NA,TRBJ2-2,NA,CASSWSANTGELFF
TRBV27,16,TRBD2,TRBJ2-7,NA,CASSFSTGTISYEQYF
TRBV4-2,15,NA,TRBJ1-6,NA,CASSQDTGRDSPLHF
TRBV6-5,13,NA,TRBJ1-2,NA,CASREEPKLGYTF
TRBV10-3,12,NA,TRBJ1-6,NA,CAKDRANSPLHF
TRBV30,16,TRBD1,TRBJ1-2,NA,CAWSILGTGSSYGYTF
TRBV7-9,13,TRBD1,TRBJ2-1,NA,CASTPSVRTGIFF
TRBV13,14,NA,TRBJ2-7,NA,CASSAGGNYYEQYF
TRBV28,11,NA,TRBJ1-1,NA,CASGQEPGAFF
TRBV28,14,TRBD1,TRBJ2-7,NA,CASSYRGVMSEQYF
TRBV2,10,NA,TRBJ2-3,few,CASSVNTQYF
TRBV7-3,15,NA,TRBJ2-1,few,CASSVNRVAYNEQFF
TRBV13,14,NA,TRBJ2-5,NA,CASSGSSRRETQYF
TRBV6-5,14,NA,TRBJ2-5,NA,CASSYSGSQETQYF
TRBV20-1,11,NA,TRBJ1-1,NA,CSAASGYEAFF
TRBV5-4,15,TRBD1,TRBJ2-5,NA,CASSLGQGVGETQYF
TRBV19,12,TRBD1,TRBJ2-7,NA,CASSPTGSEQYF
TRBV6-6,15,TRBD2,TRBJ2-3,NA,CASSSGGPRLDTQYF
TRBV4-2,15,NA,TRBJ1-4,NA,CASSQGAGILEKLFF